Listed here is a single T cell receptor beta chain. The target of this receptor is not known. Per-base qualities were not stored, and no clone one base away is much larger. This sample stems from a study of regulatory T cells in long-lasting Graves disease (dated by TCRdb to 2020 to 2022). At the level of the whole study: Antithyroid drugs had been taken for less than 3 months by newly diagnosed Graves' disease patients. Patients with persistent Graves' disease were compared with patients with newly diagnosed Graves' disease using TCR sequencing and RNA sequencing of peripheral blood. TCR sequencing covered some 13 persistent and around 20 newly diagnosed Graves' disease patients, 33 samples in total. The study was registered as a clinical trial and conducted in China. The research as a whole found: TRBV28, TRBJ1-2 and TRBJ2-5 were preferentially used in persistent disease, while TRBV20-1 and TRBJ2-1 were favored in newly diagnosed disease. As a limitation, the authors acknowledged that the small sample size may reduce accuracy. Persistent patients shared more public clonotypes among themselves (around 3,000) than newly diagnosed patients did (over 950). Sequencing and analysis were restricted to the TCR beta chain. Only peripheral blood was studied, because thyroid tissue, the primary lesion, was inaccessible. Compared with newly diagnosed patients, patients with persistent Graves' disease had lower TCR Shannon entropy and fewer highly expanded clones, which suggests clonal expansion.

From the cysteine up to the phenylalanine, the CDR3 has a length of 18 residues. Here the CDR3 DNA is all that survives: 54 bases in frame from base 1. Trimming costs V 0 bases and J 3 bases, and their ends lie 16 bases apart. CDR1 and CDR2 are drawn from the germline V gene: SGHRS, YFSETQ. Receptor amplification or capture employed multiplex PCR. Sequencing took place on an Illumina HiSeq 4000. To build TCR beta libraries, CDR3 regions were amplified by Arm-PCR using iRepertoire HTBI primers. Before sequencing, the PCR products underwent gel purification. In the source study's methods: A total of around 66 TRBV and 14 TRBJ segments were identified across samples and were used for gene usage analysis of CDR3 amino acid clonotypes. COPE and FqMerger were used to merge filtered high-quality paired reads into contigs. BLAST was used to align contigs to the IMGT TRBV, TRBD and TRBJ reference genes, and CDR3 was defined following IMGT. Any clonotype with a frequency above 0.1% was classified as a highly expanded clone. Shannon entropy was used to measure repertoire diversity, and the Gini coefficient was used to measure V-J evenness. Clonotypes shared by more than one individual were considered public. In-frame beta chains were kept once TCRdb had trimmed the public reads at Q25 with fastp and called clones with MiXCR. Under each unique CDR3 protein, matching rows form one entry showing the most common genes and DNA. TCRdb, rather than the study authors, made the V and J calls. The sample records 550,000 or so distinct CDR3 sequences, about 12% of which are singletons. Of the sample, about 8.3% falls within the top ten clones.

The sample's time point label, in plain terms: newly diagnosed GD, antithyroid drugs for less than 3 months. For both TCR sequencing and RNA sequencing, RNA was extracted from PBMCs in TRIzol. The diagnosis of Graves' disease was made according to American Thyroid Association guidelines. Recruitment of patients was carried out at an endocrinology department in Xi'an, China. Each patient gave 7.5 to 10 milliliters of peripheral blood, collected in an EDTA anticoagulant tube. Ficoll Paque Plus density gradient separation was used to isolate PBMCs, and no further T cell sorting was performed. An Agilent 2100 Bioanalyzer and agarose gel were used to check RNA quality, and a NanoDrop 2000 was used to measure RNA concentration. This sample was shared with a second study, whose subject was T cells in Graves' hyperthyroidism and ophthalmopathy. The second investigation adds: Stable Graves' hyperthyroidism was defined as the absence of progression to ophthalmopathy over 18 months of follow-up. Hyperthyroidism patients were newly diagnosed, with disease duration under 2 months, and aged 18 to 65 years. Exclusion was applied to patients with uncontrolled infections, other autoimmune diseases, pregnancy or lactation. Diagnoses were established on the basis of clinical symptoms, serum thyroxine and TRAb, thyroid ultrasound, and orbital computed tomography. A first-round RT-PCR of the TCR CDR3 used the HTBI primer set with the Qiagen OneStep RT-PCR kit. Most expanded thyroid clonotypes (frequency above 0.001) were also detected in blood, suggesting blood repertoires may reflect thyroid immune responses. In cross-validation, a model built on a 13 V-J signature told ophthalmopathy apart from stable hyperthyroidism with 85% to 90% sensitivity and around 81% specificity, and in testing the same model reached 80%/75%. In validation, the model predicted progression to ophthalmopathy with about 71% sensitivity and about 72% specificity, a median of approximately 6.7 months before onset. To identify TCR V-J signatures that set the groups apart, the researchers used a discovery cohort of 95 to 100 patients, made up of 40 to 45 with Graves' ophthalmopathy and about 60 with stable Graves' hyperthyroidism. Prospective prediction of ophthalmopathy was tested in an independent validation cohort of approximately 19 hyperthyroidism patients and approximately 17 patients who later progressed to ophthalmopathy. For training and testing, the 100 or so patients in the discovery cohort were randomly divided in a 7:3 ratio. Thyroid tissue and blood T-cell repertoires from more than five Graves' hyperthyroidism patients were also compared in the study. After sampling, hyperthyroidism patients received methimazole starting at 30 mg daily, and ophthalmopathy patients received high-dose intravenous methylprednisolone. Libraries were constructed in a second round of multiplex PCR, after which size selection and purification were carried out. Sequencing of the libraries was done on an Illumina HiSeq2000 using paired-end 100 bp reads. Raw data were processed with SOAPnuke, discarding reads with adapters, uncalled bases, mean Phred below 15, or no exact constant-primer or identifier match. COPE v1.2.5 was used to merge high-quality paired reads, and clonotypes were defined as unique nucleotide sequences. MiTCR v1.1 was used to align clonotypes to the IMGT TRBV, TRBD and TRBJ reference segments. Analysis was restricted to V-J combinations with a frequency above 0.0001, which covered over 98% of repertoires. A TCS score was defined as the ratio of F50 (clonal expansion) to E x V (chaos), with BLOSUM62-based TCRdist applied between CDR3 peptides within each V-J. Welch's t-statistics and random forest reduced 450 to 600 V-J features to 10 to 15, which were used in a naive Bayes classifier (R e1071). Sample size was not statistically predetermined, and investigators were not blinded to group allocation. The paper reports TCR Vbeta CDR3 sequencing of about 140 peripheral blood samples: over 40 ophthalmopathy, fewer than 85 hyperthyroidism and roughly 17 progressor patients.

This TCR was recovered from a woman aged 25 to 39 with Graves disease. Donor details come from another sample of the same person, matched by shared clones. The rearrangement combines TRBV5-1 with TRBJ2-6; TRBD1 could be the D gene, as 5 bases match. This sample comprised peripheral blood mononuclear cells (PBMCs), obtained at new diagnosis, from a patient treated with antithyroid drugs. The sequenced DNA: TGCGCCAGCAGCTTGGAAGGACACTCGATGGATGGGGCCAACGTCCTGACTTTC. It is translated as CASSLEGHSMDGANVLTF.